This T cell receptor beta chain was observed in a study of blood T cell repertoires in COVID-19 (dated by TCRdb to about 2020). The study in broad terms: Samples covering the acute and convalescent phases of COVID-19 were provided by collaborators in the United States, Italy and Spain. Nearly every sample came with metadata listing a de-identified subject ID, COVID-19 status, age in years and sex. The prospective study material was composed of cDNA or gDNA derived from T cells, B-cell-depleted T cells, or PBMCs. Deeply sampled blood TCRbeta repertoires from subjects exposed to, actively infected with, or recovered from COVID-19 were included in the dataset. The repertoires were released in a freely available public database meant as a resource for research on the immune response to SARS-CoV-2. Samples were obtained from the ongoing ImmuneRACE study (first 160 participants) and from approximately 1,200 subjects provided by 6 global collaborators. Where HLA class I and class II types were available, the types were taken from metadata supplied by the sample provider, not from assay-based typing. Study-level results and caveats: Clinical and demographic metadata were provided uncurated, with the amount varying by source and participant.

Samples from volunteer blood donors who had recovered from COVID-19 were contributed by a second Seattle source. Collaborating institutions collected whole blood in K2EDTA tubes following their own protocols. Collaborator samples were shipped for TCRbeta analysis as frozen whole blood, isolated PBMCs, or DNA extracted from either sample type. A remark on this clone: Its antigen is unknown. Per-nucleotide qualities are absent, and no much larger clonotype sits a single base away.

CDR1 and CDR2 were assigned from the germline V gene as SGHRS and YFSETQ. V and J lose 4 bases and 0 bases, and a span of 12 bases separates them. The CDR3 holds 15 amino acids from the cysteine to the phenylalanine. Of the read, only the CDR3 DNA is kept; its 45 bases are in frame from base 1. TCRbeta CDR3 regions were amplified from genomic DNA using the immunoSEQ Assay, a bias-controlled multiplex PCR. On the study's bioinformatics: Nucleated cell counts per sample were estimated from amplification of reference gene primers within the assay. To quantify the absolute abundance of each unique TCRbeta CDR3 rearrangement, sequence reads were collapsed and filtered. Productive Simpson clonality was computed per sample as the square root of Simpson's diversity index over productive rearrangements. TCRdb mirrors the immuneACCESS table, restricted to in-frame sequences. Some clones are absent from its copies; in checked studies, under half trace to an unresolved V gene, and the reason for the others is unknown. The V and J calls and clone size were taken over from that table, and D and trimming were inferred from the DNA. This sample lists 310,000 or so clones; about nine tenths were detected once. In total, the top ten clones hold 2% to 2.5% of the sample.

The sequence joins TRBV5-1 to TRBJ2-3; TRBD2 is perhaps the D gene, given 6 matching bases. Sequences were obtained from peripheral blood. This receptor was taken from a woman between 50 and 59 years old who had recovered from COVID-19. The CDR3 corresponds to CASSDARGSTDTQYF. The nucleotides are TGCGCCAGCAGCGACGCCCGGGGGAGCACAGATACGCAGTATTTT.